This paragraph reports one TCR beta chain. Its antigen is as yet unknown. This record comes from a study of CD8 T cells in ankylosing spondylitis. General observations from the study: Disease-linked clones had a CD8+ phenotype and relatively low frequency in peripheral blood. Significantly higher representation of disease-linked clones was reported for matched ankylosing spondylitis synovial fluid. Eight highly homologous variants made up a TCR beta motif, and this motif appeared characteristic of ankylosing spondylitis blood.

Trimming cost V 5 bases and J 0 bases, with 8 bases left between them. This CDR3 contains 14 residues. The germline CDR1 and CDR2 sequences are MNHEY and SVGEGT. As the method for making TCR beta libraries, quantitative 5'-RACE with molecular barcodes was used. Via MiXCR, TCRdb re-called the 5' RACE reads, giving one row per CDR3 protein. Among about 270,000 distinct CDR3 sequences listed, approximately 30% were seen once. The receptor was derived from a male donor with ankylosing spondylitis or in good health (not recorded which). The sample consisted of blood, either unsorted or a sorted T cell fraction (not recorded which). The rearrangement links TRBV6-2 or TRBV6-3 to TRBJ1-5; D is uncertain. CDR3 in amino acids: CASSPHNSNQPQHF. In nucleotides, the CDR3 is TGTGCCAGCAGTCCCCATAATAGCAATCAGCCCCAGCATTTT.